These 32 T cell receptor beta chains came from one sample sequenced in a study of human T cells and chemical hapten exposure. Time point indicated: pre-sensitization, week 0. Sample treatment: therapeutic diphenylcyclopropenone sensitization with weekly scalp DPC. TCRdb analysed the RACE reads with MiXCR anew, one entry per CDR3 protein. The sample lists 200,000 to 300,000 distinct CDR3 sequences; about 9.4% were seen once. Material: whole blood, obtained in connection with sensitization to the hapten diphenylcyclopropenone (DPC). These receptors were obtained from a woman between 35 and 50 years old with alopecia areata. Some clones in this sample may be carry-over from other donors' samples.

This clonotype was observed a handful of times. Here the CDR3 reads CASHGTGNQPQHF. The CDR3 DNA reads as TGTGCCAGCCACGGGACAGGGAATCAGCCCCAGCATTTT. The chain uses TRBV6-2 or TRBV6-3 and TRBJ1-5; 9 bases align to TRBD1. Germline V CDR1 and CDR2: MNHEY, SVGEGT. With 8 bases clipped from V and 4 bases from J, the junction kept 3 bases outside the gene matches. The CDR3 contains 13 residues.

This clonotype was found a few times. The chain uses TRBV15 and TRBJ1-2, with D tentatively TRBD1 (6 bases). The germline CDR1 and CDR2 sequences are LNHNV and YYDKDF (reference sequence). This CDR3 is built from 16 residues. The V gene lost 2 bases and the J gene lost 3 bases, with 16 bases spanning the gap. CDR3 protein: CATSRSTGLDDYGYTF. CDR3 in DNA: TGTGCCACCAGCAGATCGACAGGCCTGGATGACTATGGCTACACCTTC.

The chain recombines TRBV12-3 or TRBV12-4 with TRBJ2-4; TRBD1 aligns across 12 bases. J lost 9 bases, V lost 6 bases, and 12 bases had no gene match. The CDR3 contains 16 residues. CDR3 residues: CASRLGPGTGGRIQYF. CDR3 DNA: TGTGCCAGCAGGCTGGGTCCCGGGACAGGGGGCCGCATTCAGTACTTC.

This clonotype was recorded a few times. CDR3 in amino acids: CASSRPGQGTGNTIYF. The CDR3 DNA is TGTGCCAGCAGCCGACCCGGACAGGGCACTGGAAACACCATATATTTT. This chain joins TRBV7-8 and TRBJ1-3; 8 bases match TRBD1. The CDR3 is 16 amino acids. V trimming: 5 bases; J trimming: 2 bases; junction bases outside the gene matches: 8. Germline V gene sequence: CDR1 SGHVS, CDR2 FQNEAQ.

This chain uses TRBV12-3 or TRBV12-4 with TRBJ2-2; a possible D gene is TRBD2 (5 bases). The germline V and J ends were trimmed by 3 bases and 7 bases, with 9 bases remaining between them. The CDR3 totals 13 residues. The CDR3 bases are TGTGCCAGCAGTTTCGGGGATCTCGGGGAGCTGTTTTTT. This codes for CASSFGDLGELFF.

Only a few counts were recorded for this clonotype. The chain combines TRBV11-3 with TRBJ2-3; 10 bases map to TRBD1. The germline V gene encodes CDR1 SGHNT and CDR2 YENEEA. The junction had 7 bases not matched to a gene; V was cut back by 2 bases and J by 5 bases. This CDR3 contains 16 residues. CDR3 loop: CASSLQPTGGQDTQYF. Written as DNA, the CDR3 is TGTGCCAGCAGCTTACAACCGACAGGGGGCCAAGATACGCAGTATTTT.

The sample holds many counts of this clonotype. The chain recombines TRBV6-2 or TRBV6-3 with TRBJ1-1; D call uncertain. From germline, CDR1 is MNHEY and CDR2 SVGEGT. Trimming took 7 bases from V and 6 from J, leaving 18 bases between them. This CDR3 is built from 14 residues. CDR3 in amino acids: CASIASWVVAEAFF. In DNA, the CDR3 is TGTGCCAGCATCGCGTCCTGGGTTGTTGCTGAAGCTTTCTTT.

This clonotype came up a few times. This rearrangement joins TRBV6-2 or TRBV6-3 to TRBJ2-5, with D uncertain. The CDR3 spans 16 residues. Trimming took off 0 bases at V and 1 base at J, with 12 bases between the two ends. Germline lookup yields CDR1 MNHEY and CDR2 SVGEGT. The CDR3 sequence is CASSYSGSLTQETQYF. CDR3 nucleotides: TGTGCCAGCAGTTACTCGGGCAGCCTAACCCAAGAGACCCAGTACTTC.

V and J are TRBV10-3 and TRBJ1-6; the D gene is possibly TRBD1 (5 bases). CDR3 size: 14 residues. Trimming removed 6 bases at V and 8 bases at J, with 14 bases between. Germline V gene data show CDR1 as ENHRY and CDR2 as SYGVKD. The CDR3 reads CAISTQTGDSPLHF. The CDR3 DNA sequence: TGTGCCATCAGCACACAGACGGGGGATTCACCCCTCCACTTT.

The chain joins TRBV6-2 or TRBV6-3 to TRBJ2-7, with TRBD2 matching over 12 bases. Germline CDR1 is MNHEY and CDR2 is SVGEGT. With V trimmed by 6 bases and J by 3 bases, 9 bases remained unmatched. This CDR3 has 16 residues. CDR3 coding DNA: TGTGCCAGCAGATCGGGACTAGCGGGCCTTAACTACGAGCAGTACTTC. Protein product: CASRSGLAGLNYEQYF.

This clonotype was recorded a few times. J is TRBJ1-5 and V is TRBV12-3 or TRBV12-4, with D unresolved. The V gene lost 3 bases and the J gene lost 0 bases, with 18 bases spanning the gap. The CDR3 runs to 18 residues. The CDR3 spells CASSFSGGSSYSNQPQHF. DNA of the CDR3: TGTGCCAGCAGTTTTTCAGGAGGCTCCAGTTATAGCAATCAGCCCCAGCATTTT.

In this sample, this clonotype turned up a few times. The gene calls are TRBV12-3 or TRBV12-4 and TRBJ1-1; D not certain. V was pared by 7 bases and J by 0 bases, with 12 bases between. The length of the CDR3 is 14 residues. The CDR3 sequence: CASILPGMNTEAFF. The CDR3 coding sequence is TGTGCCAGCATCCTGCCCGGTATGAACACTGAAGCTTTCTTT.

Remarks on this clonotype: This may come from a read error, since a much larger clone is one base off. This chain joins TRBV28 and TRBJ1-5; 8 nucleotides match TRBD1. CDR1 is MDHEN and CDR2 is SYDVKM in the germline V gene. CDR3 length: 17 amino acids. CDR3 in DNA: TGTGCCAGCAGAACCCCTCAGGGGGCAGTTGGCAATCGGCCCCAGCATTTT. Protein product: CASRTPQGAVGNRPQHF.

The V call is TRBV20-1, the J call TRBJ1-3; the match to TRBD1 covers 7 bases. CDR1 and CDR2 (germline): DFQATT, SNEGSKA (reference sequence). The CDR3 loop spans 13 amino acids. CDR3 sequence: CSATGTNGNTIYF. The CDR3 nucleotides read TGCAGCGCGACAGGGACGAACGGAAACACCATATATTTT.

This clonotype was detected a few times. This chain connects TRBV7-8 to TRBJ2-3; no reliable D call. The germline V gene has CDR1 SGHVS and CDR2 FQNEAQ. Trimming removed 5 bases from V and 6 bases from J, with 12 bases in between. The CDR3 is 13 amino acids. The CDR3 bases are TGTGCCAGCAGCCCGTCCCAGGCGGATACGCAGTATTTT. It is translated as CASSPSQADTQYF.

This clonotype was counted at least ten times. V usage is TRBV20-1 and J usage is TRBJ2-1; TRBD2 agrees at 8 bases. The CDR3 spans 16 residues. After removal of 6 bases from V and 1 base from J, the junction contained 11 bases not matched to a gene. Germline V CDR1 and CDR2: DFQATT, SNEGSKA (reference sequence). CDR3 amino acids: CSAPGTRGLSYNEQFF. The CDR3 region has the DNA TGCAGTGCCCCCGGGACTAGAGGTCTTTCCTACAATGAGCAGTTCTTC.

In this sample, this clonotype turned up a few times. This chain uses TRBV4-2 with TRBJ2-7; 8 bases fit TRBD2. V trimming: 0 bases; J trimming: 3 bases; junction bases outside the gene matches: 4. Per the germline V gene, CDR1 is LGHNA and CDR2 is YNFKEQ. This CDR3 contains 15 residues. CDR3 sequence (DNA): TGTGCCAGCAGCCAAGAAGTGGCGGGGGGCTACGAGCAGTACTTC. Protein: CASSQEVAGGYEQYF.

This clonotype was detected ten times or more. V and J are TRBV20-1 and TRBJ1-1; 8 positions match TRBD1. The CDR3 length is 13 residues. Unmatched junction bases numbered 7, after V lost 6 bases and J lost 4 bases. From germline, CDR1 is DFQATT and CDR2 SNEGSKA (reference sequence). For the CDR3, the DNA is TGCAGTGCCGGAGGACAGGGCTTCACTGAAGCTTTCTTT. Its protein is CSAGGQGFTEAFF.

A few counts support this clonotype. The gene calls are TRBV20-1 and TRBJ2-7, with 9 bases lining up with TRBD2. Germline CDR1 is DFQATT and CDR2 is SNEGSKA (reference sequence). The CDR3 loop spans 17 amino acids. The ends lost 3 bases at V and 9 bases at J; junction bases unmatched: 21. CDR3 amino acids: CSARVPAVVAGANAQYF. The CDR3 region has the DNA TGCAGTGCTAGGGTCCCAGCAGTAGTAGCGGGAGCCAACGCGCAGTACTTC.

This clonotype was seen many times. This sequence joins TRBV4-3 and TRBJ2-7; TRBD2 matches 11 bases. CDR3 length: 15 residues. V was pared by 4 bases and J by 6 bases, with 8 bases of the junction left unmatched. Per the germline V gene, CDR1 is LGHNA and CDR2 is YSLEER. CDR3 loop: CASSPSLAGGGEQYF. DNA of the CDR3: TGCGCCAGCAGCCCGAGTTTAGCGGGAGGGGGCGAGCAGTACTTC.

With regard to this clonotype: A clone one base away is much larger, so this may be a read error. The DNA for the CDR3 is TGCGCCTGCAGCCAAGGCTCTAGGACTAGCTACAATGAGCAGTTCTTC. Protein: CACSQGSRTSYNEQFF. The gene calls are TRBV4-3 and TRBJ2-1; 7 bases fit TRBD2. Germline V lookup: CDR1 LGHNA, CDR2 YSLEER. The CDR3 has 16 amino acids.

This clonotype was detected many times. The chain combines TRBV20-1 with TRBJ1-5; TRBD1 might be the D (5 bases). V dropped 2 bases and J dropped 0 bases, with 8 bases sitting between them. The germline CDR1 and CDR2 sequences are DFQATT and SNEGSKA (reference sequence). The CDR3 runs 14 residues. CDR3 sequence (DNA): TGCAGTGCTAGATTGGGGGGTAGCAATCAGCCCCAGCATTTT. It specifies CSARLGGSNQPQHF.

For the CDR3, the DNA is TGTGCCAGCAGTTACGGGGGTTCAAACTATGGCTACACCTTC. Protein: CASSYGGSNYGYTF. The chain recombines TRBV12-3 or TRBV12-4 with TRBJ1-2; maybe TRBD1 (5 bases). CDR3 length equals 14 residues. The germline V and J ends were trimmed by 4 bases and 2 bases, with 11 bases remaining between them.

This clonotype was counted between two and nine times. The chain links TRBV7-6 to TRBJ2-1, with D unresolved. Germline loops: CDR1 SGHVS, CDR2 FNYEAQ. V shed 2 bases and J shed 8 bases, with 7 bases lying between them. The CDR3 is made up of 12 amino acids. The CDR3 DNA reads as TGTGCCAGCAGCTTAATGGTTTATGAGCAGTTCTTC. It encodes CASSLMVYEQFF.

V gene TRBV7-9 combines with J gene TRBJ2-2, with TRBD1 as a possible D gene (5 bases). The V and J ends lost 5 bases and 2 bases respectively, with 12 bases between them. The germline V gene has CDR1 SEHNR and CDR2 FQNEAQ (reference sequence). This CDR3 region has 15 residues. The CDR3 protein is CASSQRQTNTGELFF. In nucleotides, the CDR3 is TGTGCCAGCAGCCAAAGACAGACAAACACCGGGGAGCTGTTTTTT.

This clonotype was counted between two and nine times. The J gene is TRBJ2-7, the V gene TRBV19; the D gene is possibly TRBD2 (5 bases). Germline CDR1 is LNHDA and CDR2 is SQIVND (reference sequence). V lost 1 base, J lost 2 bases, and 6 bases lay in between. This CDR3 comprises 13 residues. The CDR3 DNA reads TGTGCCAGTAGTATAGGGAGGACCTACGAGCAGTACTTC. It specifies CASSIGRTYEQYF.

This clonotype was seen only a few times. The chain couples TRBV28 to TRBJ2-2; no firm D call. V lost 10 bases and J lost 0, with 18 bases in between. This CDR3 contains 16 residues. CDR1 and CDR2 from the germline V gene are MDHEN and SYDVKM. CDR3 DNA sequence: TGTGCCACCCGACCCCCGGTGACAACGAACACCGGGGAGCTGTTTTTT. Translation gives CATRPPVTTNTGELFF.

This clonotype appeared a few times. V is TRBV6-5 and J is TRBJ2-1; the D is unclear. V dropped 5 bases and J dropped 4 bases, with 12 bases sitting between them. The CDR3 length is 14 residues. Germline lookup yields CDR1 MNHEY and CDR2 SVGAGI. As DNA, the CDR3 is TGTGCCAGCAGTGTAACCGACCCGTACAATGAGCAGTTCTTC. Translated: CASSVTDPYNEQFF.

The chain uses TRBV5-1 and TRBJ1-1; tentatively, D is TRBD1 (6 bases). This CDR3 comprises 13 residues. V lost 7 bases, J lost 1 base, and 11 bases lay in between. From germline, CDR1 is SGHRS and CDR2 YFSETQ. The CDR3 DNA is TGCGCCAGCCGACAGGCATCGAACACTGAAGCTTTCTTT. This encodes CASRQASNTEAFF.

The sample holds many counts of this clonotype. The chain couples TRBV9 to TRBJ2-7; 12 bases map to TRBD2. Trimming took 4 bases from V and 0 from J; bases not matched to a gene: 8. Per the germline V gene, CDR1 is SGDLS and CDR2 is YYNGEE. The CDR3 totals 17 residues. CDR3 nucleotide sequence: TGTGCCAGCAGCCCGGGACTAGCGGGCCTGAGCTCCTACGAGCAGTACTTC. This translates into CASSPGLAGLSSYEQYF. Full variable domain (missing parts from reference TRBV9 and TRBJ2-7): DSGVTQTPKHLITATGQRVTLRCSPRSGDLSVYWYQQSLDQGLQFLIQYYNGEERAKGNILERFSAQQFPDLHSELNLSSLELGDSALYFCASSPGLAGLSSYEQYFGPGTRLTVT.

V usage is TRBV20-1 and J usage is TRBJ2-3; TRBD2 matches 11 bases. CDR1 and CDR2 (germline): DFQATT, SNEGSKA (reference sequence). This CDR3 region has 14 residues. The CDR3 DNA sequence: TGCCTGCCCTCACGGACTAGCGGGTCAGATACGCAGTATTTT. Its protein is CLPSRTSGSDTQYF.

This clonotype was counted at least ten times. The chain joins TRBV7-3 to TRBJ1-3, with D tentatively TRBD1 (5 bases). CDR1 and CDR2 from the germline V gene are SGHTA and FQGTGA. Trimming removed 1 base from V and 4 bases from J, with 14 bases in between. The CDR3 is made up of 16 amino acids. Written as DNA, the CDR3 is TGTGCCAGCAGCTTAAAATTCAGGGTGTCAGGAAACACCATATATTTT. Translation gives CASSLKFRVSGNTIYF.